Shown below are 24 T cell receptor beta chains from a single sample sequenced in a study of T cell responses to AZD1222 COVID-19 vaccine. Assay: immunoSEQ multiplex PCR; the TCRdb copy retains only in-frame clones and omits some. The sample holds about 93,000 clones, around nine tenths seen once. The material was peripheral blood, obtained on day 0 of MenACWY control vaccination. The receptors were sampled from an adult in good health.

This sequence joins TRBV6-5 and TRBJ2-5, with D hard to call. The length of the CDR3 is 15 residues. CDR1 is MNHEY and CDR2 is SVGAGI in the germline V gene. Deletions cut 4 bases from V and 5 bases from J, with 17 bases between. The CDR3 reads CASSFLGGMAETQYF. The CDR3 DNA sequence: TGTGCCAGCAGTTTCCTAGGCGGAATGGCGGAGACCCAGTACTTC.

This chain connects TRBV19 to TRBJ1-4; the match to TRBD1 covers 8 bases. The V and J ends lost 4 bases and 8 bases, in that order; junction bases with no gene match: 15. CDR1 and CDR2 (germline): LNHDA, SQIVND (reference sequence). The length of the CDR3 is 17 residues. The CDR3: CASSRRDRSSFIEKLFF. CDR3 DNA: TGTGCCAGTAGTAGGAGGGACAGGTCTTCGTTCATCGAAAAACTGTTTTTT.

The chain links TRBV18 to TRBJ2-5; 11 bases fit TRBD2. Germline loops: CDR1 KGHSH, CDR2 LQKENI. Trimming removed 6 bases from V and 5 bases from J; junction bases left unmatched: 8. This CDR3 spans 15 amino acids. The CDR3 sequence is CASSPISGGAETQYF. CDR3 in DNA: TGTGCCAGCTCGCCTATTAGCGGGGGGGCCGAGACCCAGTACTTC.

The V gene is TRBV11-2, the J gene TRBJ2-2; D tentatively fits TRBD1 or TRBD2 (6 bases each). The CDR3 is 17 amino acids. The V gene lost 0 bases and the J gene lost 2 bases, with 13 bases spanning the gap. Germline-derived CDR1 and CDR2 are SGHAT and FQNNGV. The CDR3 loop reads CASSLDRWGANTGELFF. The CDR3 nucleotides are TGTGCCAGCAGCTTAGATCGGTGGGGGGCAAACACCGGGGAGCTGTTTTTT.

The chain links TRBV11-2 to TRBJ1-4, with D uncertain. V lost 1 base to trimming and J lost 3 bases, with 18 bases between them. CDR1 and CDR2 (germline): SGHAT, FQNNGV. CDR3 length: 18 amino acids. The CDR3 DNA reads TGTGCCAGCAGCTTAGTGGGGATTACGGCGAGGGCTAATGAAAAACTGTTTTTT. It encodes CASSLVGITARANEKLFF.

The rearrangement uses TRBV6-9 and TRBJ2-7; 7 bases align to TRBD1. V shed 2 bases, J shed 2 bases, and the junction held 9 bases outside the gene matches. This CDR3 is built from 16 residues. Germline CDR1 and CDR2: MNHGY and SVAAGI. This chain's CDR3 is CASSYTKDRSAYEQYF. CDR3 bases: TGTGCCAGCAGTTATACAAAGGACAGGTCTGCCTACGAGCAGTACTTC.

The chain couples TRBV27 to TRBJ1-2; 10 positions agree with TRBD1. CDR3 length equals 13 residues. From germline, CDR1 is MNHEY and CDR2 SMNVEV (reference sequence). V lost 3 bases, J lost 7 bases, and 2 bases stayed unmatched. CDR3 residues: CASSFGDRGGYTF. In DNA, the CDR3 is TGTGCCAGCAGTTTTGGGGACAGGGGTGGCTACACCTTC.

In its sample, this clone was seen once. The chain has TRBV4-2 and TRBJ1-5, with D unresolved. Looked up from germline, CDR1 is LGHNA and CDR2 is YNFKEQ. Between the trimmed V and J ends, which lost 1 base and 3 bases, there was a span of 13 bases. CDR3 length: 16 amino acids. CDR3 coding DNA: TGTGCCAGCAGCCAAGCCTCCGGGATATACAATCAGCCCCAGCATTTT. Amino acids: CASSQASGIYNQPQHF.

The chain couples TRBV30 to TRBJ1-2; D is possibly TRBD1 (5 bases). The germline V and J ends were trimmed by 2 bases and 4 bases, with 14 bases remaining between them. Germline V CDR1 and CDR2: GTSNPN, SVGIG (reference sequence). The CDR3 runs to 14 residues. CDR3 DNA: TGTGCCTGGAGTCCCCAGAGGGGCGCCTATGGCTACACCTTC. It is translated as CAWSPQRGAYGYTF.

The gene calls are TRBV4-2 and TRBJ2-1, with TRBD2 as a possible D gene (6 bases). Trimming cost V 1 base and J 3 bases, with 10 bases left between them. Germline loops: CDR1 LGHNA, CDR2 YNFKEQ. The CDR3 runs 15 residues. CDR3 loop: CASSQGRLDYNEQFF. The CDR3 nucleotides are TGTGCCAGCAGCCAAGGGAGACTAGACTACAATGAGCAGTTCTTC.

The V call is TRBV18, the J call TRBJ1-2, with TRBD1 identical over 7 bases. V shed 4 bases and J 6 bases; nucleotides not matched to a gene: 2. Germline V lookup: CDR1 KGHSH, CDR2 LQKENI. This CDR3 is 12 amino acids long. The CDR3 here is CASSQTGHGYTF. The CDR3 nucleotides read TGTGCCAGCTCACAGACAGGGCATGGCTACACCTTC.

The chain links TRBV11-3 to TRBJ1-2; TRBD1 matches 11 bases. The junction had 8 bases not matched to a gene; V was cut back by 1 base and J by 4 bases. The CDR3 is 17 residues long. Per the germline V gene, CDR1 is SGHNT and CDR2 is YENEEA. CDR3: CASSLAGTGGHSYGYTF. In DNA form, the CDR3 reads TGTGCCAGCAGCTTAGCCGGGACAGGGGGACATAGCTATGGCTACACCTTC.

This clone was seen a handful of times. CDR3 bases: TGCGCCAGCAGCCTGGAGGGGACAGGGGGATCACCCCTCCACTTT. Amino acids: CASSLEGTGGSPLHF. This chain uses TRBV5-1 with TRBJ1-6; TRBD1 agrees at 11 bases. The length of the CDR3 is 15 residues. Germline V CDR1 and CDR2: SGHRS, YFSETQ. V shed 4 bases and J 10 bases; nucleotides not matched to a gene: 7.

V is TRBV25-1 and J is TRBJ1-1, with D unresolved. This CDR3 has 13 amino acids. V lost 2 bases to trimming and J lost 2 bases, with 6 bases between them. The germline CDR1 and CDR2 sequences are MGHDK and SYGVNS. The DNA for the CDR3 is TGTGCCAGCAGTGAACAATTTAACACTGAAGCTTTCTTT. Its protein is CASSEQFNTEAFF.

The V call is TRBV27, the J call TRBJ2-2; 7 nucleotides line up with TRBD1. This CDR3 comprises 15 residues. Germline V lookup: CDR1 MNHEY, CDR2 SMNVEV (reference sequence). Trimming removed 5 bases from V and 9 bases from J; junction bases left unmatched: 12. The CDR3 loop reads CASSPSTGWQRELFF. CDR3 in DNA: TGTGCCAGCAGTCCCTCGACAGGGTGGCAAAGGGAGCTGTTTTTT.

The CDR3 here is CASSRPTGMNTEAFF. The DNA for the CDR3 is TGTGCCAGCAGCCGCCCGACAGGGATGAACACTGAAGCTTTCTTT. This chain joins TRBV7-2 and TRBJ1-1; 7 bases line up with TRBD1. This CDR3 spans 15 amino acids. Germline trimming cut 5 bases from V and 0 bases from J; bases unmatched to any gene: 6. Germline CDR1 reads SGHTA; CDR2 reads FQGNSA.

This chain links TRBV27 with TRBJ2-3, with D hard to call. Germline V gene lookup returns CDR1 MNHEY and CDR2 SMNVEV (reference sequence). This CDR3 is built from 13 residues. The ends were cut back, 5 bases at V and 0 bases at J, with 6 bases in the middle. CDR3 protein: CASSLQSTDTQYF. In DNA, the CDR3 is TGTGCCAGCAGTCTCCAAAGCACAGATACGCAGTATTTT.

The V call is TRBV2, the J call TRBJ1-1, with D possibly matching TRBD1 (5 bases). Germline values: CDR1 SNHLY, CDR2 FYNNEI. V lost 5 bases, J lost 2 bases, and 15 bases lay in between. This CDR3 contains 15 residues. CDR3 loop: CASSPIRGSNTEAFF. The CDR3, as DNA: TGTGCCAGCAGTCCAATACGGGGGTCTAACACTGAAGCTTTCTTT.

This chain joins TRBV6-5 and TRBJ2-1, with D tentatively TRBD2 (5 bases). From germline, CDR1 is MNHEY and CDR2 SVGAGI. This CDR3 has 12 residues. V was shortened by 6 bases and J by 6 bases, with 9 bases between the two germline ends. In DNA, the CDR3 is TGTGCCAGCAGGCCCCGGGGCAATGAGCAGTTCTTC. Translation: CASRPRGNEQFF.

The J gene is TRBJ1-5, the V gene TRBV19; maybe TRBD1 (6 bases). This CDR3 is 15 amino acids long. Trimming took 4 bases from V and 0 from J, leaving 10 bases between them. The germline V gene has CDR1 LNHDA and CDR2 SQIVND (reference sequence). CDR3 DNA sequence: TGTGCCAGTAGTAACAGGGAGGGTAGCAATCAGCCCCAGCATTTT. It translates to CASSNREGSNQPQHF.

The V call is TRBV4-3, the J call TRBJ2-1; TRBD2 agrees at 16 bases. The J segment lost 4 bases and the V segment lost 4 bases, leaving 7 bases of the junction unmatched. CDR3 length equals 18 residues. Germline V gives CDR1 LGHNA, CDR2 YSLEER. Here the CDR3 DNA reads TGCGCCAGCAGCCCGGGGACTAGCGGGGGGGTTATTTACAATGAGCAGTTCTTC. It specifies CASSPGTSGGVIYNEQFF.

The chain carries TRBV29-1 and TRBJ1-5; TRBD1 is a possible D gene (5 bases). Germline V CDR1 and CDR2: SQVTM, ANQGSEA. The CDR3 has 14 residues. Trimming cost V 6 bases and J 6 bases, with 18 bases left between them. DNA of the CDR3: TGCAGCGTGGCCGGAGGGGATGGGGGTCAGCCCCAGCATTTT. It specifies CSVAGGDGGQPQHF. The complete variable domain, with remaining parts taken from reference TRBV29-1 and TRBJ1-5, reads SAVISQKPSRDICQRGTSLTIQCQVDSQVTMMFWYRQQPGQSLTLIATANQGSEATYESGFVIDKFPISRPNLTFSTLTVSNMSPEDSSIYLCSVAGGDGGQPQHFGDGTRLSIL.

This clone appeared a few times. The chain combines TRBV5-8 with TRBJ2-7, with 7 positions matching TRBD2. Germline V gene sequence: CDR1 SGHTS, CDR2 YDEGEE. This CDR3 is 14 amino acids long. The J segment lost 5 bases and the V segment lost 1 base, leaving 6 bases of the junction unmatched. The CDR3 DNA is TGTGCCAGCAGCTTGTTGCTAGGGAGGGACGAGCAGTACTTC. Its protein is CASSLLLGRDEQYF.

V gene TRBV7-6 combines with J gene TRBJ2-5, with 8 bases that match TRBD2. This CDR3 has 15 amino acids. The trim removed 5 bases at V and 1 base at J, leaving 6 bases unmatched. CDR1 is SGHVS and CDR2 is FNYEAQ in the germline V gene. DNA for the CDR3: TGTGCCAGCAGCGTCGAAGCGGGAGCCCAAGAGACCCAGTACTTC. It yields the protein CASSVEAGAQETQYF. The whole variable domain, filled in from reference TRBV7-6 and TRBJ2-5, reads GAGVSQSPRYKVTKRGQDVALRCDPISGHVSLYWYRQALGQGPEFLTYFNYEAQQDKSGLPNDRFSAERPEGSISTLTIQRTEQRDSAMYRCASSVEAGAQETQYFGPGTRLLVL.